Shown below are 9 T cell receptor beta chains from a single sample sequenced in a study of blood T cell repertoires in COVID-19. Sequencing was performed with immunoSEQ multiplex PCR; in TCRdb, only in-frame clones are kept and a portion is missing. This table holds under 250,000 clones, about 90% found once. The sequenced material came from PBMCs or T cells enriched from blood (not recorded which). These receptors came from a man aged 30 to 39 who had recovered from COVID-19.

This sequence joins TRBV27 and TRBJ2-4, with D perhaps matching TRBD2 (7 bases). Germline V gene lookup returns CDR1 MNHEY and CDR2 SMNVEV (reference sequence). V lost 3 bases, J lost 0 bases, and 15 bases lay in between. This CDR3 comprises 17 residues. Here the CDR3 reads CASSLGPGGPAKNIQYF. CDR3 in DNA: TGTGCCAGCAGTTTGGGGCCCGGGGGGCCAGCCAAAAACATTCAGTACTTC.

This chain joins TRBV1 and TRBJ1-2; TRBD1, the table's D call, lacks a check against the DNA. TRBV1 is a documented pseudogene. This CDR3 is built from 17 residues. In DNA, the CDR3 is TGCACCAGCAGCCAAGGGACAGGGGGCCTATCCATCTATGGCTACACCTTC. Protein: CTSSQGTGGLSIYGYTF.

This rearrangement joins TRBV24-1 to TRBJ2-1; 8 nucleotides match TRBD2. The CDR3 is 14 amino acids. The junction had 1 base not matched to a gene; V was cut back by 1 base and J by 6 bases. Germline loops: CDR1 KGHDR, CDR2 SFDVKD. CDR3 bases: TGTGCCACCAGTGATTTTCTAGCGGGCAATGAGCAGTTCTTC. It is translated as CATSDFLAGNEQFF.

V and J are TRBV4-3 and TRBJ1-1; TRBD1 aligns across 8 bases. The CDR3 totals 13 residues. The trim removed 4 bases at V and 5 bases at J, leaving 3 bases unmatched. Germline V gives CDR1 LGHNA, CDR2 YSLEER. CDR3 bases: TGCGCCAGCAGCCTACGACAGGGGACTGAAGCTTTCTTT. Protein: CASSLRQGTEAFF.

The chain couples TRBV30 to TRBJ2-3; D perhaps matches TRBD1 (6 bases). Germline lookup yields CDR1 GTSNPN and CDR2 SVGIG (reference sequence). Trimming took 4 bases from V and 5 from J, leaving 16 bases between them. There are 14 residues in the CDR3. The CDR3 coding sequence is TGTGCCTGGAAAATTGGCAGGGGCATAGATACGCAGTATTTT. It specifies CAWKIGRGIDTQYF.

The rearrangement joins TRBV2 to TRBJ2-3, with 10 bases matching TRBD2. CDR1 is SNHLY and CDR2 is FYNNEI in the germline V gene. The junction had 3 bases not matched to a gene; V was cut back by 7 bases and J by 5 bases. There are 13 residues in the CDR3. This CDR3 reads CASTQREGDTQYF. CDR3 nucleotides: TGTGCCAGCACCCAGCGGGAGGGAGATACGCAGTATTTT.

This clone showed up just once. The chain uses TRBV10-3 and TRBJ1-1; D not certain. The length of the CDR3 is 14 residues. V was pared by 4 bases and J by 2 bases, with 11 bases between. Germline CDR1 reads ENHRY; CDR2 reads SYGVKD. The CDR3 DNA reads TGTGCCATCAGTGCCGGGATTACTAACACTGAAGCTTTCTTT. Its protein product is CAISAGITNTEAFF.

This rearrangement joins TRBV19 to TRBJ1-2; D is unclear. The CDR3 has 15 residues. Germline V gene lookup returns CDR1 LNHDA and CDR2 SQIVND (reference sequence). V was trimmed by 0 bases and J by 0 bases, leaving 8 bases between them. The CDR3 region has the DNA TGTGCCAGTAGTATAGAGGGCTCAGCTAACTATGGCTACACCTTC. Amino acids: CASSIEGSANYGYTF.

This chain connects TRBV18 to TRBJ2-7; D perhaps matches TRBD2 (5 bases). This CDR3 region has 12 residues. Trimming removed 3 bases at V and 4 bases at J, with 7 bases between. Germline V gene data show CDR1 as KGHSH and CDR2 as LQKENI. CDR3 in DNA: TGTGCCAGCTCACCCAGGACTTACGAGCAGTACTTC. It encodes CASSPRTYEQYF.